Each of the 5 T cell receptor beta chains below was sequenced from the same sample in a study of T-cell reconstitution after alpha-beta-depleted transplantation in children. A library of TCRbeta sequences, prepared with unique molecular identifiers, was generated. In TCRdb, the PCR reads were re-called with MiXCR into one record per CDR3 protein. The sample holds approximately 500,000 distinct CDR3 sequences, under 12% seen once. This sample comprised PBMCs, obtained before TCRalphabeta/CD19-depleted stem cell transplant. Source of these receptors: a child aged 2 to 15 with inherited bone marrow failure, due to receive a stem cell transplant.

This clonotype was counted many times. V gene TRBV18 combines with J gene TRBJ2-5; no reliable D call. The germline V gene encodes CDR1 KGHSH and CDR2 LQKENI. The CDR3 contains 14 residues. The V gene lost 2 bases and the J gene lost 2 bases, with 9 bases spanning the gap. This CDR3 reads CASSPFDSQETQYF. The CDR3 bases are TGTGCCAGCTCACCATTCGATTCTCAAGAGACCCAGTACTTC. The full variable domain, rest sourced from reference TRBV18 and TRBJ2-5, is NAGVMQNPRHLVRRRGQEARLRCSPMKGHSHVYWYRQLPEEGLKFMVYLQKENIIDESGMPKERFSAEFPKEGPSILRIQQVVRGDSAAYFCASSPFDSQETQYFGPGTRLLVL.

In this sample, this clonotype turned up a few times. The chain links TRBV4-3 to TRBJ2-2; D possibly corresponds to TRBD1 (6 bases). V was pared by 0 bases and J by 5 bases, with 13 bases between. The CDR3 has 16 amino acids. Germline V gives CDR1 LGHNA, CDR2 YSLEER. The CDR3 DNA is TGCGCCAGCAGCCAAGATCCCGGGACAAGGACCGGGGAGCTGTTTTTT. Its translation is CASSQDPGTRTGELFF.

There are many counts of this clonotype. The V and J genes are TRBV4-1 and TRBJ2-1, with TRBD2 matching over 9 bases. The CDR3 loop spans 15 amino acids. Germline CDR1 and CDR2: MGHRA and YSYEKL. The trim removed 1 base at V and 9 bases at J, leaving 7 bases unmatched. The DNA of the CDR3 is TGCGCCAGCAGCCAAGTTCTAGCGGGGTCAGCTGAGCAGTTCTTC. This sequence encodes CASSQVLAGSAEQFF.

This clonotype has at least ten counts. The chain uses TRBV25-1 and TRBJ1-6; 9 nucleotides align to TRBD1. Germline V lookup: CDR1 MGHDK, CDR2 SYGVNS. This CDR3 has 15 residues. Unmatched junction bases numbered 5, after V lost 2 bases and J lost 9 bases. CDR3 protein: CASSEIGQGSSPLHF. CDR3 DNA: TGTGCCAGCAGTGAAATAGGACAGGGGTCTTCACCCCTCCACTTT.

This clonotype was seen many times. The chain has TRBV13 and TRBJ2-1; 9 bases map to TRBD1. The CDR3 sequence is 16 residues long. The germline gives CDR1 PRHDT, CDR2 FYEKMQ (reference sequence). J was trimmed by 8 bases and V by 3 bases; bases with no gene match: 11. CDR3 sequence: CASSLRVGTGFDEQFF. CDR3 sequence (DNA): TGTGCCAGCAGCTTGAGGGTAGGGACAGGGTTCGATGAGCAGTTCTTC.